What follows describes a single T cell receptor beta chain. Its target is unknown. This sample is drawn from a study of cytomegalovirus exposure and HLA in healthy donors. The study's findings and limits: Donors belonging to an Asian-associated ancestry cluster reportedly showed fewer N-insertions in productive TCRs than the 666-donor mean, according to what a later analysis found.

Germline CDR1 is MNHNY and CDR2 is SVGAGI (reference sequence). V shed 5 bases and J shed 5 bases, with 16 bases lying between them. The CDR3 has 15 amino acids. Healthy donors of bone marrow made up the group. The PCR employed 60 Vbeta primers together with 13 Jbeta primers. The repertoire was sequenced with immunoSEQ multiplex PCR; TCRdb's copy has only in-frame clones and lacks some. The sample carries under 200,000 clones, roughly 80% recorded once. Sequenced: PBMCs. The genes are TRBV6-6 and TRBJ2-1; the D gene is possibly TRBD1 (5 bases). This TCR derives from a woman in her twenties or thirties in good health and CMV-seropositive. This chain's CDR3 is CASSLQGGGDNEQFF. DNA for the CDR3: TGTGCCAGCAGTCTCCAGGGCGGTGGGGACAATGAGCAGTTCTTC.